These T cell receptor beta chains were read from a single sample in a study of Graves' ophthalmopathy and Graves' hyperthyroidism. TCRdb reprocessed the multiplex PCR reads with MiXCR, giving one entry per CDR3 protein. The sample shows a few hundred thousand distinct CDR3 sequences, 15% to 19% of them seen only once. Sequenced input: peripheral blood. These receptors were taken from a woman between 18 and 29 years old with stable Graves' hyperthyroidism. The CDR3 runs from the conserved cysteine through the conserved F or W. Fields, in order: D gene, V gene, J gene, CDR3 protein. The D gene is left open where the match is weak.

D gene: NA
V gene: TRBV5-1
J gene: TRBJ1-3
CDR3 protein: CASSLDRVGNTIYF

D gene: TRBD1
V gene: TRBV6-1
J gene: TRBJ1-2
CDR3 protein: CASTNHKTGKDYGYTF

D gene: NA
V gene: TRBV2
J gene: TRBJ2-5
CDR3 protein: CASSAGSAETQYF

D gene: NA
V gene: TRBV4-2
J gene: TRBJ1-2
CDR3 protein: CASSRGSGYTF

D gene: NA
V gene: TRBV12-3/TRBV12-4
J gene: TRBJ1-1
CDR3 protein: CASSLRRGETFF

D gene: TRBD1
V gene: TRBV18
J gene: TRBJ1-1
CDR3 protein: CASSPLAVTGGNTEAFF

D gene: TRBD2
V gene: TRBV19
J gene: TRBJ2-7
CDR3 protein: CASSILAGSSYEQYF

D gene: TRBD1
V gene: TRBV6-1
J gene: TRBJ1-6
CDR3 protein: CASSPGQGVNSPLHF

D gene: NA
V gene: TRBV11-2
J gene: TRBJ2-2
CDR3 protein: CASSLGGVITGELFF

D gene: TRBD1
V gene: TRBV6-1
J gene: TRBJ1-1
CDR3 protein: CASSEQDRGAFF

D gene: NA
V gene: TRBV5-1
J gene: TRBJ1-2
CDR3 protein: CASSLVSDSGYGYTF

D gene: TRBD1
V gene: TRBV7-2
J gene: TRBJ1-5
CDR3 protein: CASSPRTGGQPQHF

D gene: TRBD1
V gene: TRBV9
J gene: TRBJ1-2
CDR3 protein: CASSVATTGGYGYTF

D gene: NA
V gene: TRBV6-5
J gene: TRBJ1-1
CDR3 protein: CASSYRGANTEAFF

D gene: TRBD2
V gene: TRBV11-2
J gene: TRBJ2-5
CDR3 protein: CASSVRLAGGAYQETQYF

D gene: NA
V gene: TRBV29-1
J gene: TRBJ1-2
CDR3 protein: CSAGGGPAYGYTF

D gene: NA
V gene: TRBV7-9
J gene: TRBJ1-1
CDR3 protein: CASSPRALLDTEAFF

D gene: NA
V gene: TRBV19
J gene: TRBJ1-2
CDR3 protein: CASSIETVYGYTF

D gene: TRBD1
V gene: TRBV2
J gene: TRBJ1-1
CDR3 protein: CASSEPGTGDGNTEAFF

D gene: TRBD1
V gene: TRBV6-2/TRBV6-3
J gene: TRBJ1-6
CDR3 protein: CASSPRTGKFNSPLHF

D gene: NA
V gene: TRBV6-5
J gene: TRBJ1-5
CDR3 protein: CASNPSTGSDQPQHF

D gene: TRBD2
V gene: TRBV6-4
J gene: TRBJ2-2
CDR3 protein: CASSPRLRGVPTNTGELFF

D gene: NA
V gene: TRBV6-5
J gene: TRBJ1-1
CDR3 protein: CASSWGRVFTEAFF

D gene: NA
V gene: TRBV6-1
J gene: TRBJ2-7
CDR3 protein: CARKTGHYEQYF

D gene: NA
V gene: TRBV5-1
J gene: TRBJ2-5
CDR3 protein: CASGRSGSQETQYF

D gene: NA
V gene: TRBV11-3
J gene: TRBJ2-7
CDR3 protein: CASSLEGNRGEQYF

D gene: TRBD1
V gene: TRBV18
J gene: TRBJ1-2
CDR3 protein: CVSSTYRGGYTF

D gene: NA
V gene: TRBV27
J gene: TRBJ1-5
CDR3 protein: CASSRRGGQPQHF

D gene: NA
V gene: TRBV19
J gene: TRBJ1-2
CDR3 protein: CASSLRGEGGYTF

D gene: TRBD1
V gene: TRBV27
J gene: TRBJ1-1
CDR3 protein: CASSLSKGATEAFF

D gene: NA
V gene: TRBV20-1
J gene: TRBJ1-5
CDR3 protein: CSARDQVQPQHF

D gene: NA
V gene: TRBV6-5
J gene: TRBJ1-2
CDR3 protein: CASSYGGEGTNYGYTF

D gene: NA
V gene: TRBV6-1
J gene: TRBJ2-2
CDR3 protein: CASSGDTYTITGELFF

D gene: NA
V gene: TRBV6-2/TRBV6-3
J gene: TRBJ2-7
CDR3 protein: CASSYRQEYEQYF

D gene: TRBD1
V gene: TRBV5-6
J gene: TRBJ2-7
CDR3 protein: CASRTGGGYEQYF

D gene: NA
V gene: TRBV7-8
J gene: TRBJ1-2
CDR3 protein: CASSLLEQDYGYTF

D gene: NA
V gene: TRBV12-3/TRBV12-4
J gene: TRBJ1-5
CDR3 protein: CASSARVWEPQHF